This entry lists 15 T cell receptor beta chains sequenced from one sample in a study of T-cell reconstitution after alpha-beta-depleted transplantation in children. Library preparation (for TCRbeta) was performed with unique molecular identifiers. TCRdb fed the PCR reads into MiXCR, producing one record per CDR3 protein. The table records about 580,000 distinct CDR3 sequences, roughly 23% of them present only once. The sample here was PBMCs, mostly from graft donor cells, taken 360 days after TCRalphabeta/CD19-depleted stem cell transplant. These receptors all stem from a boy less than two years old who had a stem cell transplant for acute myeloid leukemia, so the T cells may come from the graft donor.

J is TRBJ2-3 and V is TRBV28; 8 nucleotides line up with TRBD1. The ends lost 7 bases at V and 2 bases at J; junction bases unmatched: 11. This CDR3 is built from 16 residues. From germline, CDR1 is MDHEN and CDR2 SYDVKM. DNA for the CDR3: TGTGCCAGCAATTCCGGGACAGGCGCCCTCACAGATACGCAGTATTTT. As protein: CASNSGTGALTDTQYF.

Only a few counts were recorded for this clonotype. The CDR3, as DNA: TGTGCCAGCAGCCAAAAAGGGAGCCAGACCCAGTACTTC. Translated: CASSQKGSQTQYF. This rearrangement joins TRBV4-2 to TRBJ2-5; TRBD2 is a possible D gene (5 bases). There are 13 residues in the CDR3. Trimming removed 2 bases at V and 6 bases at J, with 10 bases between. In germline, CDR1 is LGHNA, CDR2 YNFKEQ.

CDR3 in DNA: TGTGCCAGCCTCGGACAGTCCTACGAGCAGTACTTC. Amino acid sequence: CASLGQSYEQYF. V is TRBV6-6 and J is TRBJ2-7, with a tentative D call TRBD1 (6 bases). The CDR3 totals 12 residues. V lost 8 bases to trimming and J lost 1 base, with 9 bases between them. CDR1 and CDR2 (germline): MNHNY, SVGAGI (reference sequence).

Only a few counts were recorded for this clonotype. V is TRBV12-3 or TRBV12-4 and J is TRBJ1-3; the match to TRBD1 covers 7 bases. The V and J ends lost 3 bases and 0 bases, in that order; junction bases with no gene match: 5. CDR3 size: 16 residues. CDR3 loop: CASSFGDSRSGNTIYF. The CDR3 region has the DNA TGTGCCAGCAGTTTCGGGGACAGCCGCTCTGGAAACACCATATATTTT.

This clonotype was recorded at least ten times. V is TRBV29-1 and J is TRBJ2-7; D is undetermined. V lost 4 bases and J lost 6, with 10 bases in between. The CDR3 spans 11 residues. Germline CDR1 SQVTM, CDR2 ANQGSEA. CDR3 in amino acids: CSVAAIGEQYV. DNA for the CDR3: TGCAGCGTTGCGGCTATCGGCGAGCAGTACGTC.

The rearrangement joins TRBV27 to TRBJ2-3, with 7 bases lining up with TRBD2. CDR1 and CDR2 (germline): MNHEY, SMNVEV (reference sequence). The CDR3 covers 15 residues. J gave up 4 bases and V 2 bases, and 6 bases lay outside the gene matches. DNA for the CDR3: TGTGCCAGCAGTTTAGCGGGACTACCATCAGATACGCAGTATTTT. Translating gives CASSLAGLPSDTQYF.

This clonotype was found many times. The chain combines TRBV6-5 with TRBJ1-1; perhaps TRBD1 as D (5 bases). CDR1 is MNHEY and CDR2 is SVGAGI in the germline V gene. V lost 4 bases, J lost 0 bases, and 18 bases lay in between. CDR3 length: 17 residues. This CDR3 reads CASSSGRRGMLNTEAFF. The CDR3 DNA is TGTGCCAGCAGTTCTGGTCGGCGGGGGATGTTGAACACTGAAGCTTTCTTT.

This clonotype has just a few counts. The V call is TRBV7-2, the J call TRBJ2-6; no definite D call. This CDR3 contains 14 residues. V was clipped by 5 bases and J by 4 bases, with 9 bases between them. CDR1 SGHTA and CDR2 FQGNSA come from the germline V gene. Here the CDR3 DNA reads TGTGCCAGCAGCCAACTTTCCGGGGCCAACGTCCTGACTTTC. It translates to CASSQLSGANVLTF.

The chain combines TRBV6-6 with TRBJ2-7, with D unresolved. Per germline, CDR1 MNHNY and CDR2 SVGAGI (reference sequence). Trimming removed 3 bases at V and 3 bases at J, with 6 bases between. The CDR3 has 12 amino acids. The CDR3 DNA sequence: TGTGCCAGCAGTTATGGGGTCTACGAGCAGTACTTC. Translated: CASSYGVYEQYF.

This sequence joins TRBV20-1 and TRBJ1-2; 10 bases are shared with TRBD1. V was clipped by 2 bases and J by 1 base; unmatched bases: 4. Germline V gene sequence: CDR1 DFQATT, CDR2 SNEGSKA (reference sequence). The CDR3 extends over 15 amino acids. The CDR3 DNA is TGCAGTGCTAGAAGGGACAGGGGTTTTAACTATGGCTACACCTTC. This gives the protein CSARRDRGFNYGYTF.

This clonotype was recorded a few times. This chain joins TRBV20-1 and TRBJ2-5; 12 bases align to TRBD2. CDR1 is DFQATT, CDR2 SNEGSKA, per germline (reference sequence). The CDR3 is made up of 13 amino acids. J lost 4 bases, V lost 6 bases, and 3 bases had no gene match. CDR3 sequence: CSAQTSGRETQYF. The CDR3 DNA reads TGCAGTGCCCAGACTAGCGGGAGAGAGACCCAGTACTTC.

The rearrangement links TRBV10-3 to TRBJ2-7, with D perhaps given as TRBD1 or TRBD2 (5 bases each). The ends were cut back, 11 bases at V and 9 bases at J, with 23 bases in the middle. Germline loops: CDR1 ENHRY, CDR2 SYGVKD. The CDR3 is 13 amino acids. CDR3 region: CALGRFGLVGQYV. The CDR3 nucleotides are TGTGCCTTGGGACGGTTCGGTTTGGTGGGGCAGTACGTC.

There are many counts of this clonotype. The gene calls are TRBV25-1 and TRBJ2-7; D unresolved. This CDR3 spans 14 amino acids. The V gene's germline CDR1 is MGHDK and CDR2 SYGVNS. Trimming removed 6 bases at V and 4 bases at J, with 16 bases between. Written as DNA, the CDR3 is TGTGCCAGCAGCGACCAACGACATGGGTACGAGCAGTACTTC. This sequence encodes CASSDQRHGYEQYF.

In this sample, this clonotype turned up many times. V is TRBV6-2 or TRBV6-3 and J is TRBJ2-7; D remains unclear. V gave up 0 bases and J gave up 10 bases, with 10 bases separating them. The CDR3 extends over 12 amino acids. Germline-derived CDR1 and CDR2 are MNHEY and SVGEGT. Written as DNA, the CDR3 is TGTGCCAGCAGTTACTCATCCGGAAATCAGTACGTC. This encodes CASSYSSGNQYV.

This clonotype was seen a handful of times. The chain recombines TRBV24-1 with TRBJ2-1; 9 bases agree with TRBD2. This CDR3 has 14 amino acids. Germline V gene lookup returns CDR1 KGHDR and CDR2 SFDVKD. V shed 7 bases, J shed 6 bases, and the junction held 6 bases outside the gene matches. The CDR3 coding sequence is TGTGCCACCAGCCTAGCGGGGCCCTTCAATGAGCAGTTCTTC. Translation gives CATSLAGPFNEQFF.